The T cell receptor (beta chain) described here comes from a study of T-cell reconstitution after alpha-beta-depleted transplantation in children. Study results and caveats: Surviving recipient T cells and intrathymic progenitors accounted for some patients' high TCRbeta diversity at day 60. At one year after transplant, newly produced T cells mostly accounted for T-cell counts and diversity. Alpha-beta T cells about two months after transplant reportedly derived from several hundred expanded graft clones.

This clonotype was found many times. Its target is not known. It was with unique molecular identifiers that the TCRbeta library was prepared. TCRdb re-called the PCR reads through MiXCR, storing one row per CDR3 protein. The table shows 200,000 or so distinct CDR3 sequences, with approximately 8.4% occurring only once. V trimming: 6 bases; J trimming: 2 bases; junction bases outside the gene matches: 4. From germline, CDR1 is MNHEY and CDR2 SMNVEV (reference sequence). This CDR3 has 14 amino acids. Specimen: PBMCs, mostly from graft donor cells, collected 360 days after TCRalphabeta/CD19-depleted stem cell transplant. This sequence originates from a male patient between 2 and 9 years old who had a stem cell transplant for acute myeloid leukemia, so the T cells may come from the graft donor. The chain couples TRBV27 to TRBJ2-1, with 7 bases fitting TRBD1. Here the CDR3 DNA reads TGTGCCAGCAGAGGGACAGCAACCTACAATGAGCAGTTCTTC. This encodes CASRGTATYNEQFF.